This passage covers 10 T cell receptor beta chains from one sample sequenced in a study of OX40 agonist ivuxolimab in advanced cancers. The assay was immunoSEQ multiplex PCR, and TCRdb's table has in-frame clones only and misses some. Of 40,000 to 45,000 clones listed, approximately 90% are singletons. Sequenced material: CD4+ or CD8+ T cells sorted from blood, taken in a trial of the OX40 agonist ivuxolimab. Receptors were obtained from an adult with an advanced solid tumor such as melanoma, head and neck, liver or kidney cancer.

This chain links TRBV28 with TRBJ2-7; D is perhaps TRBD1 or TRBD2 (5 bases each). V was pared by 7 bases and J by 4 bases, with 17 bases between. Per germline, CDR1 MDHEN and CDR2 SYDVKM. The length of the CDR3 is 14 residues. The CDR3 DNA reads TGTGCCAGCACAACCGGGACCGGCTTATACGAGCAGTACTTC. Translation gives CASTTGTGLYEQYF.

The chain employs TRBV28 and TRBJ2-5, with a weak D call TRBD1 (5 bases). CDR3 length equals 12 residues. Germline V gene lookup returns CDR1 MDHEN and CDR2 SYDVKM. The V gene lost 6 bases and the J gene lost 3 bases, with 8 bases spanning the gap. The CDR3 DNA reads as TGTGCCAGCAGACAGGTTAAAGAGACCCAGTACTTC. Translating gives CASRQVKETQYF.

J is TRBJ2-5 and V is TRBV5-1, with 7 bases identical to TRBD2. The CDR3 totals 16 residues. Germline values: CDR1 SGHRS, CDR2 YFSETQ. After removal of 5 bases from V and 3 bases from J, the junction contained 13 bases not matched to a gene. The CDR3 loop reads CASRNRVTAGKETQYF. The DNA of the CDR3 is TGCGCCAGCAGAAATCGGGTGACAGCGGGGAAAGAGACCCAGTACTTC.

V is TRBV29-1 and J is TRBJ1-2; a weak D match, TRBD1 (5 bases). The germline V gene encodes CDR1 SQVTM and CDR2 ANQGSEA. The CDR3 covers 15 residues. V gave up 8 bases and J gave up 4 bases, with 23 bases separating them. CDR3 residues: CSILPGTSITYGYTF. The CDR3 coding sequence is TGCAGCATATTACCCGGGACTTCAATAACCTATGGCTACACCTTC.

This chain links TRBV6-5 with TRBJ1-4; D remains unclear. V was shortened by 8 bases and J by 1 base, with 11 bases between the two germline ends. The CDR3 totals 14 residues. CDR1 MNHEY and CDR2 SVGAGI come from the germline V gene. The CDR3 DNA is TGTGCCAGCGGACTCGATGGAACTAATGAAAAACTGTTTTTT. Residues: CASGLDGTNEKLFF.

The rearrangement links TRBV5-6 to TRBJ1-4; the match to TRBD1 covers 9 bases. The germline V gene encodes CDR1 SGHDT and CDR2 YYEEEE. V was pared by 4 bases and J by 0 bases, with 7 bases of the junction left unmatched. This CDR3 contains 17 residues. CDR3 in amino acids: CASSGGQGLATNEKLFF. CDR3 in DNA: TGTGCCAGCAGCGGCGGACAGGGGTTGGCAACTAATGAAAAACTGTTTTTT.

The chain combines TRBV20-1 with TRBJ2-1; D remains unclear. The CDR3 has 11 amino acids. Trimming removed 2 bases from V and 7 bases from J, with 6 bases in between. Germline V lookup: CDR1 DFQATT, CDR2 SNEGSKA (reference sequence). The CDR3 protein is CSARLVNEQFF. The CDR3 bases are TGCAGTGCTAGACTAGTAAATGAGCAGTTCTTC.

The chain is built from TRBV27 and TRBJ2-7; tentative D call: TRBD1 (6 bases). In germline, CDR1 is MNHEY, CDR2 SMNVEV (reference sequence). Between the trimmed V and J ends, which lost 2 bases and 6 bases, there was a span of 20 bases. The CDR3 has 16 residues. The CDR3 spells CASSLMGQGLSVEQYF. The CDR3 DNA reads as TGTGCCAGCAGTTTAATGGGTCAGGGGCTCTCTGTCGAGCAGTACTTC.

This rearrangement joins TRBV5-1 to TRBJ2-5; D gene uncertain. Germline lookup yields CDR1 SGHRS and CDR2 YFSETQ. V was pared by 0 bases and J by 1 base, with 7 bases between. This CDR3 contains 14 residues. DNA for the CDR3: TGCGCCAGCAGCTTGGAGGGTAGCCAAGAGACCCAGTACTTC. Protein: CASSLEGSQETQYF.

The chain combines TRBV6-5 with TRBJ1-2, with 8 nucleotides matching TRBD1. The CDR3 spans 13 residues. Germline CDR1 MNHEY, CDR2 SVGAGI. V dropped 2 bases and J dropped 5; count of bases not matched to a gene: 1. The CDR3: CASSYDRGYGYTF. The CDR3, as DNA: TGTGCCAGCAGTTACGACAGGGGATATGGCTACACCTTC.